The present T cell receptor (beta chain) was sequenced within a study of T cell responses to AZD1222 COVID-19 vaccine. Background on the study: Pooling of second doses given at about 4 or about 12 weeks was done.

Sequencing used immunoSEQ multiplex PCR; TCRdb keeps in-frame clones, though not all of them. The repertoire has around 190,000 clones, around 88% of them found once; the top ten carry about 0.49%. This clone was seen just once. The target antigen is unknown. Unmatched junction bases numbered 7, after V lost 5 bases and J lost 5 bases. The CDR3 extends over 15 amino acids. Germline V gene sequence: CDR1 SGHRS, CDR2 YFSETQ. Study findings and constraints: As reported, nearly half of all spike-specific TCRs target variant regions that are unmutated.

The sequence was obtained from an adult in good health. The sequences come from peripheral blood, collected on day 0 of AZD1222 vaccination. The chain recombines TRBV5-1 with TRBJ2-2; TRBD2 aligns across 9 bases. This CDR3 is CASSDLAGSTGELFF. The CDR3 DNA reads as TGCGCCAGCAGTGACCTAGCGGGAAGTACCGGGGAGCTGTTTTTT.